This T cell receptor (beta chain) was observed in a study of cytomegalovirus exposure and HLA in healthy donors. CDR1 is MRHNA, CDR2 SNTAGT, per germline. Unmatched junction bases numbered 11, after V lost 3 bases and J lost 6 bases. The CDR3 runs to 16 residues. A few counts support this clone. The primer mix had 60 Vbeta and 13 Jbeta primers. Using immunoSEQ multiplex PCR, the repertoire was profiled, and TCRdb retains in-frame clones only, with some absent. The table includes a few hundred thousand clones, around two thirds detected once. The chain employs TRBV6-4 and TRBJ2-3, with TRBD1 matching 8 bases. Sequenced material: PBMCs. The TCR comes from a female donor in good health and CMV-seronegative. CDR3 protein: CASSERGGRGPDTQYF. CDR3 DNA sequence: TGTGCCAGCAGTGAAAGGGGCGGCAGGGGGCCCGATACGCAGTATTTT.